This TCR beta chain was retrieved from a study of beta chain features in type 1 diabetes. In its sample, this clone was seen a few times. As yet, its antigen is unknown. Since all of the isolated RNA was reverse transcribed, expressed TCRB transcripts were what got sequenced. The data were produced by immunoSEQ multiplex PCR, yet TCRdb's version contains in-frame clones alone and is incomplete. The sample lists more than 150,000 clones; about 13% were seen once. Study-wide results and caveats: Equally in patients and controls, shorter templates might have been favored by PCR.

The clonotype was recovered from a woman aged 18-29 years in good health. Sequencing input: central memory CD4+ T cells from blood.

The CDR3 bases are TGTGCCAGCAGCTTAGCATTCTTCTCTGTAGCGGGAGCTGGCAATGAGCAGTTCTTC. Protein sequence: CASSLAFFSVAGAGNEQFF. The V and J genes are TRBV11-2 and TRBJ2-1; 9 bases fit TRBD2. The germline V gene has CDR1 SGHAT and CDR2 FQNNGV. Trimming removed 1 base from V and 6 bases from J; junction bases left unmatched: 16. This CDR3 comprises 19 residues.